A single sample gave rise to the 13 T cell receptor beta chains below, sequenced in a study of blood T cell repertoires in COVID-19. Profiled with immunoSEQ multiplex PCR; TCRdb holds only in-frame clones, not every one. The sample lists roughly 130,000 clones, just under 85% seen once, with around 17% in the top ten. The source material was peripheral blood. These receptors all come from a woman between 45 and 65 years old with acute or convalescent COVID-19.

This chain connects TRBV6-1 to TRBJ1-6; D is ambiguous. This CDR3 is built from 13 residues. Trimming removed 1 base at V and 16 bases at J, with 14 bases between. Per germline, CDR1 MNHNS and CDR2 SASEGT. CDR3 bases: TGTGCCAGCAGTGAAGGGGGAGGGTACGGGCTCCACTTT. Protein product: CASSEGGGYGLHF.

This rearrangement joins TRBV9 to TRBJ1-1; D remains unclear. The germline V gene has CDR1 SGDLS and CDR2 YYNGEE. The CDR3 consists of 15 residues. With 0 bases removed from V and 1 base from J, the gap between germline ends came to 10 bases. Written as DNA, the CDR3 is TGTGCCAGCAGCGTAGAAGTAACAGCGAACACTGAAGCTTTCTTT. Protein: CASSVEVTANTEAFF.

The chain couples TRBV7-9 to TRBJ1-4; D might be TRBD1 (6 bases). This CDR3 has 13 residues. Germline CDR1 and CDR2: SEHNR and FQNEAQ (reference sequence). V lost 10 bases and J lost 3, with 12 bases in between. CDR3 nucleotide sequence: TGTGCCACGGCGGGGGCATCTAATGAAAAACTGTTTTTT. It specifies CATAGASNEKLFF. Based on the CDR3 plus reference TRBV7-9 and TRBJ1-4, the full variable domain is DTGVSQNPRHKITKRGQNVTFRCDPISEHNRLYWYRQTLGQGPEFLTYFQNEAQLEKSRLLSDRFSAERPKGSFSTLEIQRTEQGDSAMYLCATAGASNEKLFFGSGTQLSVL.

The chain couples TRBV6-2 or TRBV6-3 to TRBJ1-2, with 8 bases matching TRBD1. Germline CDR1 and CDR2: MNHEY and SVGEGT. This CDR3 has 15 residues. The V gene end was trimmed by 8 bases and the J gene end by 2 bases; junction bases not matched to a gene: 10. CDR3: CASRSADRVNYGYTF. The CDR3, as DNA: TGTGCCAGCCGTTCCGCGGACAGGGTCAACTATGGCTACACCTTC.

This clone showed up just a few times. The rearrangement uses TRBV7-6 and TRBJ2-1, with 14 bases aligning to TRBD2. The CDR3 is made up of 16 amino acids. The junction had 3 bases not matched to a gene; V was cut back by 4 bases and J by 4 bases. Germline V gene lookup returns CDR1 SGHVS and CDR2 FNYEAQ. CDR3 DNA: TGTGCCAGCAGCTGGACTAGCGGGGGGTCATACAATGAGCAGTTCTTC. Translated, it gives CASSWTSGGSYNEQFF.

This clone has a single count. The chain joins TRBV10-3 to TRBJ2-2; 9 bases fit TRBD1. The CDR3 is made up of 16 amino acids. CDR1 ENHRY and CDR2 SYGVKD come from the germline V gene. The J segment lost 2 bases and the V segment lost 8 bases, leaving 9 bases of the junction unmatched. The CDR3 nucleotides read TGTGCCATCGGAAGACAGACAGGGGGTAACACCGGGGAGCTGTTTTTT. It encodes CAIGRQTGGNTGELFF.

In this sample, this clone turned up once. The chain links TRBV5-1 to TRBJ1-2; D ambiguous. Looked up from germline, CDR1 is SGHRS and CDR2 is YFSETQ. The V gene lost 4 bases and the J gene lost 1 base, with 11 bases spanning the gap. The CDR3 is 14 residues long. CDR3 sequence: CASSPITGNYGYTF. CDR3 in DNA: TGCGCCAGCAGCCCCATAACGGGTAACTATGGCTACACCTTC.

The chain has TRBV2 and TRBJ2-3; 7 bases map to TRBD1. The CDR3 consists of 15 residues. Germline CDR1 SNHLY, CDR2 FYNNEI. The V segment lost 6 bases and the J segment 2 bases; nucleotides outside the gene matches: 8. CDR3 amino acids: CASSADRDPTDTQYF. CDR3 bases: TGTGCCAGCAGCGCTGACAGGGACCCCACAGATACGCAGTATTTT.

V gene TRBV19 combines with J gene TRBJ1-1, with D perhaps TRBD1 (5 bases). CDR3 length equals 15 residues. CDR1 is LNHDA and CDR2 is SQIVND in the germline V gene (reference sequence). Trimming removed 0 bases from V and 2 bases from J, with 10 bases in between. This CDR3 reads CASSIDDRKNTEAFF. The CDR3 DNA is TGTGCCAGTAGTATAGACGACAGAAAAAACACTGAAGCTTTCTTT.

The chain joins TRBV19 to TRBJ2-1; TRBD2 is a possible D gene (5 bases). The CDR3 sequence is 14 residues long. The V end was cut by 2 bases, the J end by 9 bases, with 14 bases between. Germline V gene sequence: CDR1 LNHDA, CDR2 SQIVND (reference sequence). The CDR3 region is CASSISGRVREQFF. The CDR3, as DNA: TGTGCCAGTAGTATAAGCGGCCGTGTTCGTGAGCAGTTCTTC. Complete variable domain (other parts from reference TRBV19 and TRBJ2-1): DGGITQSPKYLFRKEGQNVTLSCEQNLNHDAMYWYRQDPGQGLRLIYYSQIVNDFQKGDIAEGYSVSREKKESFPLTVTSAQKNPTAFYLCASSISGRVREQFFGPGTRLTVL.

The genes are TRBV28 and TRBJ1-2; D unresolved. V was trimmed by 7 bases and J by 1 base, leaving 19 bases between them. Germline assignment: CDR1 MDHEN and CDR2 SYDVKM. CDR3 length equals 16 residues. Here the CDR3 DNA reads TGTGCCAGCAAGCGCAATAGGAGGGAGATTAACTATGGCTACACCTTC. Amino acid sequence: CASKRNRREINYGYTF.

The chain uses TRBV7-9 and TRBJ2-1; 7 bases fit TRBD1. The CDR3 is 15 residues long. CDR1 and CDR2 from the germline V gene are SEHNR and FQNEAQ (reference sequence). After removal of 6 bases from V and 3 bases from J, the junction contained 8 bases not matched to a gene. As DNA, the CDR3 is TGTGCCAGCAGTTCGACAGGGAAGAGCTACAATGAGCAGTTCTTC. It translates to CASSSTGKSYNEQFF.

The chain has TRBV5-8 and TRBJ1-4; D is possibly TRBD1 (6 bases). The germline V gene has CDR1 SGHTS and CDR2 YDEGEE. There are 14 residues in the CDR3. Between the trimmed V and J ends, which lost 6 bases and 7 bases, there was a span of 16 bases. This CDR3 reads CASNEGGGVEKLFF. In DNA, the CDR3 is TGTGCCAGCAACGAGGGGGGGGGCGTTGAAAAACTGTTTTTT.